Presented here are 19 T cell receptor beta chains from one specimen sequenced in a study of neoadjuvant anti-PD-1 for oral cavity cancer. The table came from immunoSEQ multiplex PCR; TCRdb's copy has only in-frame clones and leaves some out. The sample carries approximately 83,000 clones, 70% to 85% recorded once. The sequencing used PBMCs, collected before nivolumab (anti-PD-1) treatment. The receptors come from a person aged 35 to 85 with oral cavity squamous cell carcinoma.

The rearrangement uses TRBV5-1 and TRBJ2-2; D is possibly TRBD1 (6 bases). The germline V gene encodes CDR1 SGHRS and CDR2 YFSETQ. V was trimmed by 1 base and J by 2 bases, leaving 9 bases between them. The CDR3 has 15 residues. The CDR3 spells CASSLQQGNTGELFF. The CDR3 DNA is TGCGCCAGCAGCTTGCAACAGGGTAACACCGGGGAGCTGTTTTTT.

The rearrangement uses TRBV11-1 and TRBJ2-5; D is unclear. The CDR3 extends over 13 amino acids. Germline V gene data show CDR1 as SGHAT and CDR2 as FQDESV (reference sequence). Trimming removed 1 base from V and 3 bases from J, with 6 bases in between. DNA for the CDR3: TGTGCCAGCAGCTTAGGAACCAAAGAGACCCAGTACTTC. This codes for CASSLGTKETQYF. Drawing the rest from reference TRBV11-1 and TRBJ2-5, the complete variable domain is EAEVAQSPRYKITEKSQAVAFWCDPISGHATLYWYRQILGQGPELLVQFQDESVVDDSQLPKDRFSAERLKGVDSTLKIQPAELGDSAMYLCASSLGTKETQYFGPGTRLLVL.

This clone has just one count. The rearrangement links TRBV11-2 to TRBJ2-7; TRBD2 matches at 9 bases. Germline V lookup: CDR1 SGHAT, CDR2 FQNNGV. V shed 3 bases and J 1 base; nucleotides not matched to a gene: 4. The CDR3 extends over 15 amino acids. The CDR3 reads CASSFVTSGSYEQYF. The CDR3 bases are TGTGCCAGCAGCTTCGTGACTAGCGGTTCCTACGAGCAGTACTTC.

This chain connects TRBV7-9 to TRBJ2-2; tentatively, D is TRBD2 (6 bases). V was clipped by 3 bases and J by 7 bases, with 15 bases between them. The germline V gene encodes CDR1 SEHNR and CDR2 FQNEAQ (reference sequence). There are 15 residues in the CDR3. CDR3 protein: CASSLATSGGGELFF. The CDR3 nucleotides are TGTGCCAGCAGCTTGGCGACTTCCGGGGGCGGGGAGCTGTTTTTT.

This chain joins TRBV11-2 and TRBJ2-2, with 9 bases lining up with TRBD1. The CDR3 is made up of 19 amino acids. V gave up 2 bases and J gave up 0 bases; unmatched junction bases: 10. CDR1 SGHAT and CDR2 FQNNGV come from the germline V gene. The CDR3 is CASSLPSANRGPNTGELFF. CDR3 nucleotides: TGTGCCAGCAGCTTACCGAGCGCCAACAGGGGGCCGAACACCGGGGAGCTGTTTTTT. The whole variable domain, filled in from reference TRBV11-2 and TRBJ2-2, reads EAGVAQSPRYKIIEKRQSVAFWCNPISGHATLYWYQQILGQGPKLLIQFQNNGVVDDSQLPKDRFSAERLKGVDSTLKIQPAKLEDSAVYLCASSLPSANRGPNTGELFFGEGSRLTVL.

The rearrangement joins TRBV30 to TRBJ1-1; a weak D match, TRBD1 (5 bases). The CDR3 is made up of 13 amino acids. CDR1 and CDR2 from the germline V gene are GTSNPN and SVGIG (reference sequence). V was cut by 3 bases and J by 1 base, with 9 bases left in between. Here the CDR3 DNA reads TGTGCCTGGAGCCCGGGGGGGAACACTGAAGCTTTCTTT. This encodes CAWSPGGNTEAFF. Full variable domain (outside the CDR3, taken from reference TRBV30 and TRBJ1-1): SQTIHQWPATLVQPVGSPLSLECTVEGTSNPNLYWYRQAAGRGLQLLFYSVGIGQISSEVPQNLSASRPQDRQFILSSKKLLLSDSGFYLCAWSPGGNTEAFFGQGTRLTVV.

There are a few counts of this clone. This chain connects TRBV9 to TRBJ2-1, with D tentatively TRBD1 or TRBD2 (6 bases each). Trimming stripped 3 bases from V and 5 bases from J, with 15 bases between. Germline V gene data show CDR1 as SGDLS and CDR2 as YYNGEE. The CDR3 consists of 15 residues. CDR3 protein: CASSGRGGLDNEQFF. For the CDR3, the DNA is TGTGCCAGCAGCGGAAGAGGGGGACTCGACAATGAGCAGTTCTTC.

The gene calls are TRBV9 and TRBJ1-2; tentative D call: TRBD1 (6 bases). From germline, CDR1 is SGDLS and CDR2 YYNGEE. The length of the CDR3 is 15 residues. V lost 4 bases, J lost 8 bases, and 21 bases lay in between. The CDR3 spells CASSPGEVRGGGYTF. CDR3 nucleotide sequence: TGTGCCAGCAGCCCAGGAGAGGTTAGGGGGGGCGGCTACACCTTC.

The rearrangement uses TRBV6-6 and TRBJ2-1, with D unclear. Germline CDR1 and CDR2: MNHNY and SVGAGI (reference sequence). V shed 1 base and J shed 0 bases, with 7 bases lying between them. This CDR3 region has 15 residues. The DNA for the CDR3 is TGTGCCAGCAGTTACTTACGGAGCTCCTACAATGAGCAGTTCTTC. It translates to CASSYLRSSYNEQFF.

The chain has TRBV11-2 and TRBJ1-1; D is unclear. The CDR3 is 13 residues long. The germline V gene encodes CDR1 SGHAT and CDR2 FQNNGV. V lost 2 bases to trimming and J lost 0 bases, with 4 bases between them. CDR3 coding DNA: TGTGCCAGCAGCTTAATACTGAACACTGAAGCTTTCTTT. Translating it yields CASSLILNTEAFF.

The rearrangement links TRBV5-6 to TRBJ1-1; TRBD1 is a possible D gene (5 bases). The CDR3 runs to 15 residues. The V end was cut by 0 bases, the J end by 0 bases, with 9 bases between. From germline, CDR1 is SGHDT and CDR2 YYEEEE. CDR3 nucleotides: TGTGCCAGCAGCTTGGCCCCGGGGCTGAACACTGAAGCTTTCTTT. This sequence encodes CASSLAPGLNTEAFF.

The chain employs TRBV6-1 and TRBJ1-1, with D perhaps matching TRBD1 (6 bases). Trimming removed 3 bases from V and 8 bases from J, with 19 bases in between. There are 15 residues in the CDR3. Germline V gene sequence: CDR1 MNHNS, CDR2 SASEGT. The CDR3 reads CASSDPAGARWEAFF. The CDR3, as DNA: TGTGCCAGCAGTGACCCAGCAGGGGCCCGTTGGGAAGCTTTCTTT.

The V and J genes are TRBV6-5 and TRBJ2-7; 11 bases fit TRBD2. J was trimmed by 0 bases and V by 5 bases; bases with no gene match: 3. Germline CDR1 MNHEY, CDR2 SVGAGI. This CDR3 has 15 residues. CDR3 amino acids: CASSPLAGDSYEQYF. The CDR3 DNA reads TGTGCCAGCAGTCCACTAGCGGGAGACTCCTACGAGCAGTACTTC.

V and J are TRBV7-9 and TRBJ2-5; 7 bases map to TRBD2. The trim removed 5 bases at V and 5 bases at J, leaving 5 bases unmatched. The CDR3 runs 13 residues. Germline values: CDR1 SEHNR, CDR2 FQNEAQ (reference sequence). The CDR3 region is CASSQQGGETQYF. The DNA of the CDR3 is TGTGCCAGCAGCCAGCAGGGAGGGGAGACCCAGTACTTC.

The chain couples TRBV7-9 to TRBJ1-1; D gene unclear. Deletions cut 2 bases from V and 5 bases from J, with 3 bases between. This CDR3 has 11 residues. CDR1 is SEHNR, CDR2 FQNEAQ, per germline (reference sequence). CDR3 residues: CASSLKTEAFF. As DNA, the CDR3 is TGTGCCAGCAGCTTAAAGACTGAAGCTTTCTTT.

The chain carries TRBV4-1 and TRBJ2-7, with D unresolved. The germline V gene has CDR1 MGHRA and CDR2 YSYEKL. V dropped 4 bases and J dropped 8 bases, with 12 bases sitting between them. The CDR3 consists of 12 residues. In nucleotides, the CDR3 is TGCGCCAGCAGCCCCCCCCTGGGCCAGCAGTACTTC. This codes for CASSPPLGQQYF.

The V gene is TRBV13, the J gene TRBJ1-1, with a possible D match to TRBD1 (6 bases). Germline V gene sequence: CDR1 PRHDT, CDR2 FYEKMQ (reference sequence). CDR3 length: 16 amino acids. The V end was cut by 5 bases, the J end by 1 base, with 17 bases between. The DNA of the CDR3 is TGTGCCAGCAGCCTCCGGACAGCCAGGGAGAACACTGAAGCTTTCTTT. Its protein is CASSLRTARENTEAFF.

The chain joins TRBV30 to TRBJ2-1; D gene unclear. The CDR3 runs to 11 residues. Germline V lookup: CDR1 GTSNPN, CDR2 SVGIG (reference sequence). V was clipped by 3 bases and J by 7 bases, with 7 bases between them. The CDR3, as DNA: TGTGCCTGGAGAGTACTAAATGAGCAGTTCTTC. This encodes CAWRVLNEQFF. The variable domain in full, completed from reference TRBV30 and TRBJ2-1, reads SQTIHQWPATLVQPVGSPLSLECTVEGTSNPNLYWYRQAAGRGLQLLFYSVGIGQISSEVPQNLSASRPQDRQFILSSKKLLLSDSGFYLCAWRVLNEQFFGPGTRLTVL.

In its sample, this clone was seen many times. The chain links TRBV5-4 to TRBJ2-1; D is perhaps TRBD2 (5 bases). CDR1 SGHNT and CDR2 YYREEE come from the germline V gene (reference sequence). With 2 bases removed from V and 1 base from J, the gap between germline ends came to 10 bases. The CDR3 consists of 15 residues. The DNA of the CDR3 is TGTGCCAGCAGCTTCGACGGGAAGTCCTACAATGAGCAGTTCTTC. It encodes CASSFDGKSYNEQFF.